Presented here are 17 T cell receptor beta chains from one specimen sequenced in a study of T cell changes during pregnancy in multiple sclerosis. Data came from immunoSEQ multiplex PCR; TCRdb stores just in-frame clones and leaves some out. The sample yields under 30,000 clones, about 93% seen once. The material was CD4+ T cells from peripheral blood mononuclear cells, obtained after pregnancy. These receptors came from a female donor with multiple sclerosis, enrolled in a pregnancy study.

The chain is built from TRBV9 and TRBJ2-6; TRBD1 might be the D (5 bases). This CDR3 is built from 15 residues. CDR1 and CDR2 (germline): SGDLS, YYNGEE. The V end lost 3 bases, the J end lost 0 bases, and 7 bases lay between the germline ends. This CDR3 reads CASSGGHSGANVLTF. In nucleotides, the CDR3 is TGTGCCAGCAGCGGAGGACACTCTGGGGCCAACGTCCTGACTTTC.

The rearrangement links TRBV6-1 to TRBJ1-3, with D uncertain. Germline V lookup: CDR1 MNHNS, CDR2 SASEGT. This CDR3 comprises 14 residues. Trimming pared 6 bases from V and 7 bases from J, leaving 16 bases between. This chain's CDR3 is CASREGANGNTIYF. The CDR3 bases are TGTGCCAGCAGGGAGGGAGCCAATGGGAACACCATATATTTT.

In its sample, this clone was seen once. The gene calls are TRBV25-1 and TRBJ2-3, with D possibly TRBD2 on 5 matching bases. Trimming removed 3 bases from V and 3 bases from J, with 10 bases in between. This CDR3 is built from 14 residues. Germline-derived CDR1 and CDR2 are MGHDK and SYGVNS. The CDR3 DNA reads as TGTGCCAGCAGTGATTCTGAGGGAACAGATACGCAGTATTTT. Amino acid sequence: CASSDSEGTDTQYF.

V and J are TRBV6-1 and TRBJ2-5, with D perhaps matching TRBD2 (5 bases). The germline V gene has CDR1 MNHNS and CDR2 SASEGT. Trimming shortened V by 8 bases and J by 1 base, and 8 bases separated the two germline ends. The CDR3 spans 12 residues. CDR3 amino acids: CASQRFQETQYF. CDR3 nucleotide sequence: TGTGCCAGCCAGCGGTTCCAAGAGACCCAGTACTTC.

The rearrangement uses TRBV10-3 and TRBJ2-1, with unresolved D. This CDR3 has 15 amino acids. The V and J ends lost 8 bases and 2 bases respectively, with 16 bases between them. Germline assignment: CDR1 ENHRY and CDR2 SYGVKD. CDR3 region: CAIGVGGIAYNEQFF. The CDR3 DNA is TGTGCCATCGGCGTTGGCGGTATCGCCTACAATGAGCAGTTCTTC.

The V gene is TRBV6-6, the J gene TRBJ1-6; the D is unclear. V was shortened by 2 bases and J by 12 bases, with 8 bases between the two germline ends. This CDR3 spans 12 amino acids. Germline V lookup: CDR1 MNHNY, CDR2 SVGAGI (reference sequence). The CDR3 sequence is CASSYPQEPLHF. The CDR3 DNA reads TGTGCCAGCAGTTACCCCCAGGAACCCCTCCACTTT.

The CDR3 loop reads CATRVAGGTGDEQFF. For the CDR3, the DNA is TGTGCCACCCGGGTAGCGGGAGGCACGGGGGATGAGCAGTTCTTC. The rearrangement uses TRBV6-1 and TRBJ2-1, with TRBD2 matching over 10 bases. J gave up 8 bases and V 10 bases, and 14 bases lay outside the gene matches. CDR3 length equals 15 residues. In germline, CDR1 is MNHNS, CDR2 SASEGT.

This chain links TRBV15 with TRBJ1-2; 8 bases map to TRBD1. This CDR3 is 16 amino acids long. Germline assignment: CDR1 LNHNV and CDR2 YYDKDF (reference sequence). With V trimmed by 2 bases and J by 5 bases, 10 bases remained unmatched. CDR3 loop: CATSRSYNRGEYGYTF. The CDR3 DNA sequence: TGTGCCACCAGCAGATCATATAACAGGGGGGAGTATGGCTACACCTTC.

The rearrangement links TRBV7-9 to TRBJ2-7, with 7 bases lining up with TRBD2. Per the germline V gene, CDR1 is SEHNR and CDR2 is FQNEAQ (reference sequence). Trimming cost V 3 bases and J 3 bases; bases outside gene matches: 5. The length of the CDR3 is 14 residues. Written as DNA, the CDR3 is TGTGCCAGCAGCTTGATGGGAGGGGACTACGAGCAGTACTTC. It is translated as CASSLMGGDYEQYF.

J is TRBJ2-7 and V is TRBV30; no firm D call. The CDR3 runs 14 residues. CDR1 is GTSNPN and CDR2 is SVGIG in the germline V gene (reference sequence). The CDR3 loop reads CFFFKQKTAYEQYF. In nucleotides, the CDR3 is TGTTTTTTTTTCAAACAGAAGACGGCATACGAGCAGTACTTC.

The table lists this clone with a few counts. The V gene is TRBV6-5, the J gene TRBJ1-2, with 12 positions matching TRBD1. The CDR3 covers 14 residues. With V trimmed by 6 bases and J by 7 bases, 6 bases remained unmatched. Germline V gives CDR1 MNHEY, CDR2 SVGAGI. The chain's CDR3 is CASRAGTGGGGYTF. The CDR3 nucleotides are TGTGCCAGCAGAGCCGGGACAGGGGGCGGTGGCTACACCTTC.

The chain uses TRBV7-2 and TRBJ2-1; 12 bases match TRBD2. J was trimmed by 7 bases and V by 4 bases; bases with no gene match: 5. The CDR3 sequence is 15 residues long. The V gene's germline CDR1 is SGHTA and CDR2 FQGNSA. CDR3 amino acids: CASSSSGRARNEQFF. For the CDR3, the DNA is TGTGCCAGCAGCTCTAGCGGGAGGGCCCGGAATGAGCAGTTCTTC.

The chain carries TRBV7-9 and TRBJ2-1, with 10 bases matching TRBD2. Trimming took 2 bases from V and 9 from J; bases not matched to a gene: 4. Germline-derived CDR1 and CDR2 are SEHNR and FQNEAQ (reference sequence). This CDR3 region has 14 residues. CDR3 bases: TGTGCCAGCAGCTTAAGCGGGGGGGCGGTTGAGCAGTTCTTC. This translates into CASSLSGGAVEQFF.

The chain joins TRBV30 to TRBJ2-1, with D tentatively TRBD2 (6 bases). This CDR3 comprises 16 residues. Trimming removed 3 bases from V and 2 bases from J, with 17 bases in between. The germline gives CDR1 GTSNPN, CDR2 SVGIG (reference sequence). CDR3 DNA: TGTGCCTGGAGCGGCGGGGAAGTCGGGGCCTACAATGAGCAGTTCTTC. It translates to CAWSGGEVGAYNEQFF.

V gene TRBV6-5 combines with J gene TRBJ2-2, with D possibly being TRBD2 (6 bases). The ends were cut back, 5 bases at V and 4 bases at J, with 14 bases in the middle. CDR1 MNHEY and CDR2 SVGAGI come from the germline V gene. This CDR3 has 15 amino acids. This CDR3 reads CASSLTSLSTGELFF. CDR3 nucleotide sequence: TGTGCCAGCAGTCTGACTAGTTTGTCCACCGGGGAGCTGTTTTTT.

This chain connects TRBV30 to TRBJ1-1; tentatively, D is TRBD1 (6 bases). This CDR3 is built from 15 residues. Trimming removed 1 base from V and 8 bases from J, with 20 bases in between. CDR1 is GTSNPN and CDR2 is SVGIG in the germline V gene (reference sequence). Written as DNA, the CDR3 is TGTGCCTGGAGTGACGATGGACAGAGCTACCTAGAAGCTTTCTTT. Translation: CAWSDDGQSYLEAFF.

The chain uses TRBV11-2 and TRBJ2-7, with 12 bases identical to TRBD2. Germline CDR1 is SGHAT and CDR2 is FQNNGV. V gave up 5 bases and J gave up 6 bases; unmatched junction bases: 8. The length of the CDR3 is 15 residues. This chain's CDR3 is CASSTLAGGHSEQYF. CDR3 coding DNA: TGTGCCAGCAGCACCCTAGCGGGGGGGCATTCCGAGCAGTACTTC.